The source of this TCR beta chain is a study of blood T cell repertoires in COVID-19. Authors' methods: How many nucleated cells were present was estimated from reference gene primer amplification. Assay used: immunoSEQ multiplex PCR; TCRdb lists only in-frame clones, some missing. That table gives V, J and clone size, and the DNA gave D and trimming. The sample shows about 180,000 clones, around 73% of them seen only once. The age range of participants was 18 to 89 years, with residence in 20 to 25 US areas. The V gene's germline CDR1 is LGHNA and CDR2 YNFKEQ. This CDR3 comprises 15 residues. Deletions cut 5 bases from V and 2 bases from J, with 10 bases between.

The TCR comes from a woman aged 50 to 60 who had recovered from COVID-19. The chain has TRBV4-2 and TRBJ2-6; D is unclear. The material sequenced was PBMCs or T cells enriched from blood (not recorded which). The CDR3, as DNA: TGTGCCAGCAGCGGTCACGCAGCTGGGGCCAACGTCCTGACTTTC. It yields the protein CASSGHAAGANVLTF.